This TCR beta chain was retrieved from a study of blood T cells in healthy people across ages. A sample-barcoded 5' primer and a J-beta primer mix were used in a second PCR of roughly 6 to 11 cycles. Through a template-switch adaptor with 12 random nucleotides, each cDNA molecule received a tag. TCRdb independently ran MiXCR on the 5' RACE reads; one entry per CDR3 protein. In the table there are 870,000 or so distinct CDR3 sequences, roughly 26% of which are singletons. Study-level points and caveats: A strong correlation was seen between TCR beta diversity and naive T cell percentage. As age increased, TCR beta diversity per million T cells fell in a roughly linear fashion.

This CDR3 contains 17 residues. V dropped 4 bases and J dropped 1; count of bases not matched to a gene: 7. Germline values: CDR1 LNHNV, CDR2 YYDKDF (reference sequence). This clonotype was detected many times. Antigen: not known. V and J are TRBV15 and TRBJ1-4, with 9 bases lining up with TRBD1. The source material was blood. The sequence derives from a woman of 80 years or more in good health. The CDR3 here is CATSIDRGMVTNEKLFF. The DNA for the CDR3 is TGTGCCACCAGCATTGACAGGGGGATGGTAACTAATGAAAAACTGTTTTTT.